This TCR beta chain was profiled in a study of post-analysis software for immune sequencing data. Study in general: Courses of disease covered relapsing-remitting, secondary progressive and progressive-relapsing multiple sclerosis.

Whole-study findings and limits: Normalized Chao1 diversity was significantly reduced in patients versus controls.

Many counts were recorded for this clonotype. Its specificity is not known. Unique molecular identifiers were present in the TCR beta cDNA libraries. Each CDR3 protein is one row after TCRdb ran MiXCR on the PCR reads. The table includes about 160,000 distinct CDR3 sequences, around 36% detected once. This clonotype originated in a girl aged 5 to 17 with multiple sclerosis. The source was blood, collected after autologous hematopoietic stem cell transplantation.

CDR3: CASSVGVYNEQFF. CDR3 coding DNA: TGTGCCAGCAGCGTAGGTGTTTACAATGAGCAGTTCTTC. The chain combines TRBV9 with TRBJ2-1; D gene ambiguous. The CDR3 consists of 13 residues. Germline V CDR1 and CDR2: SGDLS, YYNGEE. V lost 0 bases and J lost 4, with 5 bases in between.